This TCR beta chain stems from a study of cytomegalovirus exposure and HLA in healthy donors. Study-level points and caveats: Cytomegalovirus association was listed for about 150 TCR beta chains. According to reports, the classifier identified cytomegalovirus status with high specificity and sensitivity. Testing in vitro showed three CMV-associated chains specific for CMV antigens.

As to this clone: Its antigen remains unidentified.

V was pared by 0 bases and J by 4 bases, with 15 bases between. CDR3 length equals 16 residues. Using immunoSEQ multiplex PCR, the repertoire was profiled, and TCRdb retains in-frame clones only, with some absent. Seen here are 170,000 or so clones, about 80% observed once, and the top ten hold 2.8%. The rearrangement joins TRBV23-1 to TRBJ1-2, with D hard to call. TRBV23-1 is an ORF for which the function is uncertain. Sequencing used PBMCs. The source of this sequence is a woman aged 18 to 35 in good health and CMV-seropositive. The CDR3 protein is CASSQSGRMDFYGYTF. The DNA of the CDR3 is TGCGCCAGCAGTCAATCGGGTCGGATGGACTTCTATGGCTACACCTTC.